The next 15 T cell receptor beta chains were all read from a single sample in a study of blood T cell repertoires in COVID-19. Clones were read by immunoSEQ multiplex PCR, and TCRdb kept only the in-frame ones, dropping some. The sample lists approximately 170,000 clones, over 80% occurring once. The specimen was peripheral blood. The receptors come from a man between 65 and 85 years old who had recovered from COVID-19.

The V gene is TRBV6-1, the J gene TRBJ1-2; D gene ambiguous. This CDR3 region has 12 residues. CDR1 MNHNS and CDR2 SASEGT come from the germline V gene. V was shortened by 3 bases and J by 4 bases, with 6 bases between the two germline ends. The CDR3 protein is CASSEERYGYTF. CDR3 sequence (DNA): TGTGCCAGCAGTGAGGAGCGCTATGGCTACACCTTC.

This clone showed up just once. The rearrangement links TRBV30 to TRBJ2-5; the D gene is possibly TRBD2 (5 bases). From germline, CDR1 is GTSNPN and CDR2 SVGIG (reference sequence). Trimming took off 2 bases at V and 3 bases at J, with 19 bases between the two ends. The CDR3 loop spans 16 amino acids. The DNA for the CDR3 is TGTGCCTGGAGTAGAAAAAAGGGTCTGGGAGAAGAGACCCAGTACTTC. Translation gives CAWSRKKGLGEETQYF.

V is TRBV6-5 and J is TRBJ1-2, with no clear D. Trimming shortened V by 7 bases and J by 1 base, and 7 bases separated the two germline ends. This CDR3 comprises 12 residues. Germline lookup yields CDR1 MNHEY and CDR2 SVGAGI. CDR3 bases: TGTGCCAGCACCCAGGTTAACTATGGCTACACCTTC. It codes for CASTQVNYGYTF.

This clone was detected only a few times. This rearrangement joins TRBV2 to TRBJ1-6; D unresolved. Germline V lookup: CDR1 SNHLY, CDR2 FYNNEI. V was trimmed by 1 base and J by 10 bases, leaving 8 bases between them. This CDR3 comprises 13 residues. This chain's CDR3 is CASSEVSKSPLHF. The CDR3 DNA reads as TGTGCCAGCAGTGAAGTCAGTAAATCACCCCTCCACTTT.

CDR3 in DNA: TGTGCCAGCAGCTTAGGTGGAGGGTCAGGGTTTCACGGGGAGCTGTTTTTT. Translation: CASSLGGGSGFHGELFF. This chain connects TRBV7-6 to TRBJ2-2; TRBD2 is a possible D gene (6 bases). In germline, CDR1 is SGHVS, CDR2 FNYEAQ. V lost 1 base and J 7 bases, leaving 19 bases between the germline ends. The CDR3 extends over 17 amino acids.

The chain carries TRBV7-2 and TRBJ2-3; 15 positions agree with TRBD2. Germline V gene lookup returns CDR1 SGHTA and CDR2 FQGNSA. J was trimmed by 5 bases and V by 2 bases; bases with no gene match: 11. The CDR3 totals 19 residues. The CDR3 bases are TGTGCCAGCAGCTTAAGGGGCGGGACTAGCGGGAGGCCAGGAGATACGCAGTATTTT. It translates to CASSLRGGTSGRPGDTQYF.

V usage is TRBV5-4 and J usage is TRBJ2-3; D gene ambiguous. The germline CDR1 and CDR2 sequences are SGHNT and YYREEE (reference sequence). The CDR3 length is 14 residues. V lost 4 bases and J 1 base, leaving 10 bases between the germline ends. In DNA form, the CDR3 reads TGTGCCAGCAGCACGGGTCCTGGCACAGATACGCAGTATTTT. Its translation: CASSTGPGTDTQYF.

This rearrangement joins TRBV7-9 to TRBJ1-3; 7 bases align to TRBD1. Trimming at V came to 5 bases and at J to 2 bases, leaving 3 bases not matched to a gene. This CDR3 has 14 residues. Germline lookup yields CDR1 SEHNR and CDR2 FQNEAQ (reference sequence). The CDR3 DNA reads TGTGCCAGCAGCGCGACAGGGACTGGAAACACCATATATTTT. Its translation is CASSATGTGNTIYF.

This clone occurred once. J is TRBJ1-6 and V is TRBV6-5; D is perhaps TRBD1 (5 bases). CDR3 length: 16 amino acids. Trimming removed 2 bases from V and 7 bases from J, with 15 bases in between. Germline values: CDR1 MNHEY, CDR2 SVGAGI. CDR3 region: CASSYMQGTSNSPLHF. The DNA for the CDR3 is TGTGCCAGCAGTTACATGCAGGGTACTTCCAATTCACCCCTCCACTTT.

The CDR3 reads CASSLDGAGAGEQYF. CDR3 sequence (DNA): TGTGCCAGCAGCTTAGATGGTGCAGGGGCAGGCGAGCAGTACTTC. The chain uses TRBV7-2 and TRBJ2-7; D perhaps matches TRBD1 (6 bases). The CDR3 has 15 residues. Germline V gives CDR1 SGHTA, CDR2 FQGNSA. V was clipped by 1 base and J by 6 bases, with 16 bases between them.

This rearrangement joins TRBV28 to TRBJ1-2; possible D gene TRBD1, 5 bases. The CDR3 length is 13 residues. Germline lookup yields CDR1 MDHEN and CDR2 SYDVKM. Trimming took off 6 bases at V and 2 bases at J, with 10 bases between the two ends. The chain's CDR3 is CASREDSNYGYTF. The CDR3 region has the DNA TGTGCCAGCAGGGAAGACAGCAACTATGGCTACACCTTC.

This clone was recorded only once. V usage is TRBV4-1 and J usage is TRBJ2-2; D not resolved. From germline, CDR1 is MGHRA and CDR2 YSYEKL. The length of the CDR3 is 13 residues. Trimming removed 7 bases at V and 5 bases at J, with 11 bases between. In nucleotides, the CDR3 is TGCGCCAGCACCACTACACTAACCGGGGAGCTGTTTTTT. Translated, it gives CASTTTLTGELFF.

This clone was picked up one time. The chain couples TRBV5-6 to TRBJ1-6; the D is unclear. Trimming left V 0 bases short and J 9 bases short, with 10 bases between. The CDR3 consists of 14 residues. CDR1 is SGHDT, CDR2 YYEEEE, per germline. Here the CDR3 DNA reads TGTGCCAGCAGCTTGGCTTCGGCGGGTTCACCCCTCCACTTT. Translation: CASSLASAGSPLHF.

The rearrangement uses TRBV2 and TRBJ1-3; D unresolved. The V gene lost 7 bases and the J gene lost 4 bases, with 5 bases spanning the gap. The CDR3 consists of 11 residues. Germline V CDR1 and CDR2: SNHLY, FYNNEI. DNA of the CDR3: TGTGCCAGCATGGGCGGAAACACCATATATTTT. Protein: CASMGGNTIYF.

The rearrangement links TRBV5-1 to TRBJ2-7; 13 bases map to TRBD2. Losses at the gene ends were 2 bases for V and 5 bases for J; bases not matched to a gene: 7. The CDR3 has 16 amino acids. Germline V gives CDR1 SGHRS, CDR2 YFSETQ. CDR3 sequence reads: CASSLLAGGPGNEQYF. DNA of the CDR3: TGCGCCAGCAGCTTACTAGCGGGAGGGCCTGGGAACGAGCAGTACTTC.